The clone carrying this TCR beta chain occurred many times. As yet, its antigen is unknown. Reasons for excluding patients were uncontrolled infection, other autoimmune disease, pregnancy or lactation. This entry belongs to a study of T cells in Graves' hyperthyroidism and ophthalmopathy. Study-level background: Peripheral blood samples were taken at initial diagnosis, prior to any treatment.

J was trimmed by 4 bases and V by 4 bases; bases with no gene match: 8. The germline V gene encodes CDR1 SEHNR and CDR2 FQNEAQ (reference sequence). The CDR3 is 16 residues long. It was RNA transcripts that yielded the amplified TCR beta CDR3 regions. With the HTBI primer set, the TCR CDR3 went through a first round of RT-PCR. One entry per CDR3 protein, called by TCRdb with MiXCR from the multiplex PCR reads. The table has a few hundred thousand distinct CDR3 sequences, more than 20% seen once. Study-level findings and limits: Blood also showed most of the thyroid clonotypes that were expanded above 0.001.

Input material: blood. The gene calls are TRBV7-9 and TRBJ2-2; 8 bases agree with TRBD1. The sequence was collected from a man aged 45-60 years with Graves' hyperthyroidism. Written as DNA, the CDR3 is TGTGCCAGCAGCTCTGGACAGGGACCTGGCACCGGGGAGCTGTTTTTT. It encodes CASSSGQGPGTGELFF.